This record looks at one T cell receptor beta chain sequence and its context. Repertoires were generated with immunoSEQ multiplex PCR, while TCRdb's copy carries only in-frame clones and drops some. The repertoire has tens of thousands of clones, 92% of them found once; the top ten carry 2.6%. Germline V gene data show CDR1 as KGHSH and CDR2 as LQKENI. CDR3 length: 14 residues. The ends were cut back, 0 bases at V and 7 bases at J, with 10 bases in the middle. This sample stems from a study of T cell changes during pregnancy in multiple sclerosis. This chain connects TRBV18 to TRBJ2-1, with a tentative D call TRBD2 (5 bases). The sequence derives from a female donor with multiple sclerosis, enrolled in a pregnancy study. The specimen was peripheral blood, collected before pregnancy. CDR3 loop: CASSPPWERNEQFF. CDR3 sequence (DNA): TGTGCCAGCTCACCACCGTGGGAGCGGAATGAGCAGTTCTTC.